This is a list of T cell receptor beta chains from one sample in a study of blood T cell repertoires in COVID-19. The repertoire was sequenced with immunoSEQ multiplex PCR; TCRdb's copy has only in-frame clones and lacks some. This table holds roughly 99,000 clones, 70% to 90% found once. Sequencing was performed on peripheral blood. These receptors came from a man aged 50-60 years with COVID-19, enrolled during active disease. The conserved cysteine and the conserved F or W are not part of the CDR3 here. Not all rows give a size; the values are once, few, many and, for expanded clones, a class.

v_call	clone_size	j_call	cdr3_aa
TRBV9	.	TRBJ1-1	ASSPGDTLNTEAF
TRBV11-2	.	TRBJ1-1	ASGLLAGPNTEAF
TRBV7-9	.	TRBJ1-6	ASSLTGSGSPLH
TRBV6-5	once	TRBJ1-4	ASSAGRGSNEKLF
TRBV20-1	.	TRBJ1-1	SAPDSTEAF
TRBV10-3	.	TRBJ2-1	AISAGGGLNEQF
TRBV4-2	.	TRBJ2-1	ASSLRTSGVYGNEQF
TRBV11-1	.	TRBJ2-1	ASSYRPPSSYNEQF
TRBV23-1	.	TRBJ1-5	ASSQFKDIPSNQPQH
TRBV6-5	.	TRBJ1-2	ASSYSMGDFNYGYT
TRBV7-9	.	TRBJ2-7	ASSHPGDLYEQY
TRBV9	.	TRBJ1-1	ASSRSGTEAF
TRBV28	.	TRBJ1-5	ASSNRENQPQH
TRBV25-1	.	TRBJ1-4	ASSAHPGQKNEKLF
TRBV28	.	TRBJ1-2	ASRPRDREGYT
TRBV28	.	TRBJ1-1	ASNRGGSNTEAF
TRBV6-5	.	TRBJ1-3	ASSRPSGNTIY
TRBV11-2	once	TRBJ2-5	ASSLDGRAQETQY
TRBV4-2	.	TRBJ2-7	ASSQLPRGGSYEQY
TRBV7-8	.	TRBJ2-1	ASSLAGTGWYNEQF
TRBV4-3	.	TRBJ2-3	ASSRGGTDTQY
TRBV6-6	.	TRBJ2-1	ASSMTGRDNEQF
TRBV2	.	TRBJ2-3	ASSPLGQASTDTQY
TRBV5-1	.	TRBJ1-1	ASSLAETAEAF
TRBV7-3	.	TRBJ2-2	ASSPTGPGELF
TRBV7-2	.	TRBJ1-1	ASSLDRQFEEAF
TRBV30	.	TRBJ2-5	AWSGSPGTTSQY
TRBV6-5	.	TRBJ1-1	ASLTQALRGTEAF
TRBV5-1	.	TRBJ2-5	ASSPPGQETQY
TRBV5-1	.	TRBJ1-2	ASSLAGEYGYT
TRBV5-1	.	TRBJ1-6	ASSLTGNSYNSPLH
TRBV18	.	TRBJ2-7	ASSLGQAGYEQY
TRBV11-1	.	TRBJ2-7	ASSLEGTGIEQY
TRBV27	.	TRBJ1-4	ASSLSAGGREKLF